The rows below give T cell receptor beta chains drawn from one sample of a study of shared clonotypes between healthy human individuals. TCRdb keeps only in-frame clones here, not all; method: immunoSEQ multiplex PCR. The sample includes 2 million to 3 million clones, under 95% of them seen just once. The specimen was naive CD4+ T cells from PBMCs. These receptors were taken from a young man in good health. Some clones in this sample may be carry-over from other donors' samples. CDR3s include the opening cysteine and the closing phenylalanine or tryptophan. D genes are given only for firm matches. Only some rows state a clone size, as once, few, many or a class for expanded clones.

V: TRBV18
D: -
J: TRBJ1-2
size: -
CDR3: CASSQSRQVDYGYTF
DNA: TGTGCCAGCTCACAAAGCCGGCAGGTCGACTATGGCTACACCTTC

V: TRBV6-5
D: TRBD1
J: TRBJ1-2
size: -
CDR3: CASRPGGGYGYTF
DNA: TGTGCCAGCAGGCCAGGGGGGGGCTATGGCTACACCTTC

V: TRBV10-3
D: TRBD2
J: TRBJ2-3
size: -
CDR3: CAISDFGTSGTDTQYF
DNA: TGTGCCATCAGTGATTTCGGGACTAGCGGCACAGATACGCAGTATTTT

V: TRBV7-3
D: -
J: TRBJ2-2
size: once
CDR3: CASSSQGSQNTGELFF
DNA: TGTGCCAGCAGCTCCCAGGGGAGTCAGAACACCGGGGAGCTGTTTTTT

V: TRBV28
D: TRBD1
J: TRBJ2-3
size: -
CDR3: CASSSRGTTDTQYF
DNA: TGTGCCAGCAGTTCCAGGGGGACCACAGATACGCAGTATTTT

V: TRBV5-1
D: TRBD1
J: TRBJ2-1
size: -
CDR3: CASSWTGGVEQFF
DNA: TGCGCCAGCAGCTGGACAGGGGGCGTTGAGCAGTTCTTC

V: TRBV19
D: -
J: TRBJ1-5
size: -
CDR3: CASSIQPRYSNQPQHF
DNA: TGTGCCAGTAGTATTCAACCAAGGTATAGCAATCAGCCCCAGCATTTT

V: TRBV6-5
D: -
J: TRBJ2-2
size: -
CDR3: CASSWAGTTGELFF
DNA: TGTGCCAGCAGTTGGGCGGGGACCACCGGGGAGCTGTTTTTT

V: TRBV21-1
D: -
J: TRBJ1-5
size: few
CDR3: CASSIRTVDQPQHF
DNA: TGTGCCAGCAGCATCCGGACCGTCGATCAGCCCCAGCATTTT

V: TRBV10-3
D: -
J: TRBJ2-3
size: -
CDR3: CAISESVSLQGDTQYF
DNA: TGTGCCATCAGTGAGTCGGTGTCCCTCCAGGGAGATACGCAGTATTTT

V: TRBV5-1
D: TRBD2
J: TRBJ2-5
size: -
CDR3: CASSLLLAGGQETQYF
DNA: TGCGCCAGCAGCTTGTTACTAGCGGGAGGCCAAGAGACCCAGTACTTC

V: TRBV28
D: -
J: TRBJ2-7
size: -
CDR3: CASSLPVVGYYEQYF
DNA: TGTGCCAGCAGTTTGCCGGTAGTGGGTTACTACGAGCAGTACTTC

V: TRBV27
D: -
J: TRBJ2-1
size: -
CDR3: CASSLAGWLEYNEQFF
DNA: TGTGCCAGCAGTCTGGCGGGTTGGCTGGAATACAATGAGCAGTTCTTC

V: TRBV9
D: TRBD1
J: TRBJ1-5
size: -
CDR3: CASSGTGSQPQHF
DNA: TGTGCCAGCAGCGGGACAGGGAGTCAGCCCCAGCATTTT

V: TRBV15
D: -
J: TRBJ1-2
size: -
CDR3: CATSRDPEGGYGYTF
DNA: TGTGCCACCAGCAGAGATCCTGAGGGAGGCTATGGCTACACCTTC

V: TRBV7-9
D: -
J: TRBJ2-7
size: -
CDR3: CASSLEGPSDLYEQYF
DNA: TGTGCCAGCAGCTTAGAGGGACCCTCTGATCTCTACGAGCAGTACTTC

V: TRBV9
D: -
J: TRBJ2-5
size: -
CDR3: CASSARRAETQYF
DNA: TGTGCCAGCAGCGCGAGGAGAGCGGAGACCCAGTACTTC

V: TRBV27
D: -
J: TRBJ1-4
size: -
CDR3: CAGLGTNEKLFF
DNA: TGTGCCGGGCTTGGTACTAATGAAAAACTGTTTTTT

V: TRBV14
D: -
J: TRBJ1-2
size: -
CDR3: CASSQVRRSGYTF
DNA: TGTGCCAGCAGCCAAGTCCGTCGGAGTGGCTACACCTTC

V: TRBV18
D: -
J: TRBJ2-3
size: -
CDR3: CASSPEDTQYF
DNA: TGTGCCAGCTCACCAGAAGATACGCAGTATTTT